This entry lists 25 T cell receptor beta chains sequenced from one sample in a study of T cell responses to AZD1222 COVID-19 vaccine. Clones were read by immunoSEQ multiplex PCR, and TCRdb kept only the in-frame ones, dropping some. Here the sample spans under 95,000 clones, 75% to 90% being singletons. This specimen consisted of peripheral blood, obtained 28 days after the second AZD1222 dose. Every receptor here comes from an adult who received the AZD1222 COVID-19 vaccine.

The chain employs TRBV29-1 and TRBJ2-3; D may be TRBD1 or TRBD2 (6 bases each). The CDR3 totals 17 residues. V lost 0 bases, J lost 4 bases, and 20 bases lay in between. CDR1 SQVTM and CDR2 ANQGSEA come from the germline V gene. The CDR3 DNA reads TGCAGCGTTGAAGATCGGGGTCATGGGGGGCTGGCAGATACGCAGTATTTT. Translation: CSVEDRGHGGLADTQYF.

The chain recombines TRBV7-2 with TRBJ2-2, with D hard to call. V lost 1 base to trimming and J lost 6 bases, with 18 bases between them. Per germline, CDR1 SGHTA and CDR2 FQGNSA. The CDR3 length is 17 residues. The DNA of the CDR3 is TGTGCCAGCAGCTTAGAGTCGTGGCAGAGCCCCCCCGGGGAGCTGTTTTTT. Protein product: CASSLESWQSPPGELFF.

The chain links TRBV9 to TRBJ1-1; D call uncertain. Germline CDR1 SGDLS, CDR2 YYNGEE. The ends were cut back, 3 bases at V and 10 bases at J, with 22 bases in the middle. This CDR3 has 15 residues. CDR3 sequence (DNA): TGTGCCAGCAGCGCCGTGGCTAGACCTTCGGAAGGAGCTTTCTTT. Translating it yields CASSAVARPSEGAFF.

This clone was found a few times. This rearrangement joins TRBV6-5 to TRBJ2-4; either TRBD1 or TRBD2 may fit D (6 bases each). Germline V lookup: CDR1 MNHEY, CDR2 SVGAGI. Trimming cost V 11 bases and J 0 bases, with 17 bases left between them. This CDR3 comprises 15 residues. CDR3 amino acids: CAAIEGGLAKNIQYF. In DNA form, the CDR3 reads TGTGCCGCGATCGAGGGGGGACTAGCCAAAAACATTCAGTACTTC.

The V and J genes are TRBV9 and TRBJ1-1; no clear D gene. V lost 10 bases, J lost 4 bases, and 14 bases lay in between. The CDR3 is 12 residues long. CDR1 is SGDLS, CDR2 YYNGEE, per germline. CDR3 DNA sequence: TGTGCCTCGACCCGAGGAGGCACTGAAGCTTTCTTT. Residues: CASTRGGTEAFF.

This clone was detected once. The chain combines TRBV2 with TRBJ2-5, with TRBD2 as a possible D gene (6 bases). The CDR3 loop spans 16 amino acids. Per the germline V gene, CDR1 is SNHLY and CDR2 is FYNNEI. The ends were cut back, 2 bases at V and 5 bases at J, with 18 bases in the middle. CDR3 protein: CASSEPQRAGGETQYF. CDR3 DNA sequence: TGTGCCAGCAGTGAACCCCAGCGGGCGGGCGGGGAGACCCAGTACTTC.

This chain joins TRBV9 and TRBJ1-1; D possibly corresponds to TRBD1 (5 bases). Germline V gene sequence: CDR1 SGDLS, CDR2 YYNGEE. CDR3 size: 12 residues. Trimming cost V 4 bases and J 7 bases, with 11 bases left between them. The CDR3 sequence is CASSFQGGEAFF. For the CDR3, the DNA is TGTGCCAGCAGCTTCCAGGGCGGTGAAGCTTTCTTT.

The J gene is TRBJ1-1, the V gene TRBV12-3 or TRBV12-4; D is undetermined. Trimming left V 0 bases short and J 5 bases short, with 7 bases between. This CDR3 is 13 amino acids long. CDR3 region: CASSLAADTEAFF. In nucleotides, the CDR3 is TGTGCCAGCAGTTTAGCGGCCGATACTGAAGCTTTCTTT.

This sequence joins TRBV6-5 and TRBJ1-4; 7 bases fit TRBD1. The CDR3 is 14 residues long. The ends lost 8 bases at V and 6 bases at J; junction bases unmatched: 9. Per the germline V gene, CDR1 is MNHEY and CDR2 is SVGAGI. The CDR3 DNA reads TGTGCCAGCCGGACGACAGGGACGCATGAAAAACTGTTTTTT. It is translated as CASRTTGTHEKLFF.

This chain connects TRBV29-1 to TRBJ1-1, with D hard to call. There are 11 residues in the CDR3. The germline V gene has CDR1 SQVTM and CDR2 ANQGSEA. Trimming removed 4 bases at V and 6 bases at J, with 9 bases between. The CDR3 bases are TGCAGCGTTGTACAGCATCCTGAAGCTTTCTTT. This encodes CSVVQHPEAFF.

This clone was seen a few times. CDR3 nucleotides: TGTGCCAGCAGTAACCGACAGTCAGGATACAATGAGCAGTTCTTC. Its translation is CASSNRQSGYNEQFF. V usage is TRBV6-5 and J usage is TRBJ2-1, with D possibly matching TRBD1 (5 bases). Deletions cut 5 bases from V and 4 bases from J, with 15 bases between. The CDR3 sequence is 15 residues long. CDR1 MNHEY and CDR2 SVGAGI come from the germline V gene.

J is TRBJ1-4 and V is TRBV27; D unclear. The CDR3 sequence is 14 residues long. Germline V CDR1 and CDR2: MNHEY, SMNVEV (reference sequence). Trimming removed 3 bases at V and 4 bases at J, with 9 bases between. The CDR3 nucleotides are TGTGCCAGCAGTTTCCGGTGGGATAATGAAAAACTGTTTTTT. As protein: CASSFRWDNEKLFF.

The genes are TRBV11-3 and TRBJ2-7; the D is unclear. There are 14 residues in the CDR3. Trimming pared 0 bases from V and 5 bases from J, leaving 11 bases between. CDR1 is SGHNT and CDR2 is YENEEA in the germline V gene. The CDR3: CASSLDREGNEQYF. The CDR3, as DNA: TGTGCCAGCAGCTTAGATAGGGAAGGCAACGAGCAGTACTTC. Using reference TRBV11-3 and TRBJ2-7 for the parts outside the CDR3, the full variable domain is EAGVVQSPRYKIIEKKQPVAFWCNPISGHNTLYWYLQNLGQGPELLIRYENEEAVDDSQLPKDRFSAERLKGVDSTLKIQPAELGDSAVYLCASSLDREGNEQYFGPGTRLTVT.

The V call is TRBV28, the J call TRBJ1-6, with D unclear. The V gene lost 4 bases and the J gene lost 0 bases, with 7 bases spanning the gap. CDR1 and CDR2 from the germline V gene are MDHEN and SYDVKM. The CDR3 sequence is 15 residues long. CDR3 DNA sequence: TGTGCCAGCAGTTCACCGATCTCCTATAATTCACCCCTCCACTTT. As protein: CASSSPISYNSPLHF.

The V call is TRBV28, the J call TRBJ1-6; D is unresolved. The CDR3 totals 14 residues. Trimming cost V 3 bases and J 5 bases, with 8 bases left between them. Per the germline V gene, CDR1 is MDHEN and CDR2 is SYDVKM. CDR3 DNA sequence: TGTGCCAGCAGTTTCAGATACAATAATTCACCCCTCCACTTT. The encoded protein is CASSFRYNNSPLHF. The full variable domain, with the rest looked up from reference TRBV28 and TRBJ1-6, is DVKVTQSSRYLVKRTGEKVFLECVQDMDHENMFWYRQDPGLGLRLIYFSYDVKMKEKGDIPEGYSVSREKKERFSLILESASTNQTSMYLCASSFRYNNSPLHFGNGTRLTVT.

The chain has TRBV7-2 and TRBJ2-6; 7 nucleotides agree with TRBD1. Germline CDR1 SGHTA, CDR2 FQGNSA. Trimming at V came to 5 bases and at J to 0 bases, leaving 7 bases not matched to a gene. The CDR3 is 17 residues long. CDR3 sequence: CASSRQGLVSGANVLTF. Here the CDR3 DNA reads TGTGCCAGCAGCAGACAGGGTCTAGTCTCTGGGGCCAACGTCCTGACTTTC. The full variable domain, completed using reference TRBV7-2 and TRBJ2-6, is GAGVSQSPSNKVTEKGKDVELRCDPISGHTALYWYRQSLGQGLEFLIYFQGNSAPDKSGLPSDRFSAERTGGSVSTLTIQRTQQEDSAVYLCASSRQGLVSGANVLTFGAGSRLTVL.

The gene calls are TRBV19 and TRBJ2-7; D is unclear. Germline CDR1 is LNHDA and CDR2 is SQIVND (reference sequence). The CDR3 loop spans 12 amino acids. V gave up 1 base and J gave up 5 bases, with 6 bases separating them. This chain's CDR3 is CASSIGTHEQYF. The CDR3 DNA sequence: TGTGCCAGTAGTATAGGTACCCACGAGCAGTACTTC.

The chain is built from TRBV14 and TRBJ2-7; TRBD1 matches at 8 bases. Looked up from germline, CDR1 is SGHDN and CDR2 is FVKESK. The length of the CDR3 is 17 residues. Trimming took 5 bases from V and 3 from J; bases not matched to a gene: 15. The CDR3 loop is CASSATTGGGYYYEQYF. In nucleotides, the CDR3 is TGTGCCAGCAGCGCGACTACAGGGGGAGGTTACTACTACGAGCAGTACTTC.

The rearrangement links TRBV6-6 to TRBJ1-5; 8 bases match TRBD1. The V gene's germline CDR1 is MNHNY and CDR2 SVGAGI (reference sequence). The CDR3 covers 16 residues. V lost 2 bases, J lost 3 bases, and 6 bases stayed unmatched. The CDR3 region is CASSYPGTGYNQPQHF. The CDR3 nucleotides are TGTGCCAGCAGTTACCCCGGGACAGGCTACAATCAGCCCCAGCATTTT.

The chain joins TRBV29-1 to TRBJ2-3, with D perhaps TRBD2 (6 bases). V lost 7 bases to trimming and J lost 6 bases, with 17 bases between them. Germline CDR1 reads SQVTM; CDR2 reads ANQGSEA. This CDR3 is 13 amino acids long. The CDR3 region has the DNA TGCAGCGCCCCCCTGTCGGGGGATGATACGCAGTATTTT. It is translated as CSAPLSGDDTQYF.

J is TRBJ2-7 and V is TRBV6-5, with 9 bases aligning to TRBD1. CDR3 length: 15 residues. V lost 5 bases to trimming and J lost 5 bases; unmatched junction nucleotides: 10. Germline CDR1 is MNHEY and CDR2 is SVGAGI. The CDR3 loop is CASSLTGQGPNEQYF. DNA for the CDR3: TGTGCCAGCAGTCTGACGGGACAGGGTCCCAACGAGCAGTACTTC.

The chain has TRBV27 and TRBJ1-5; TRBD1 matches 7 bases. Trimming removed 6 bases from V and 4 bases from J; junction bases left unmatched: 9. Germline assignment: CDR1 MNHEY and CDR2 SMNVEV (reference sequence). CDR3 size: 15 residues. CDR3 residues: CASRLKGTVNQPQHF. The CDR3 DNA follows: TGTGCCAGCAGATTGAAAGGGACAGTTAATCAGCCCCAGCATTTT.

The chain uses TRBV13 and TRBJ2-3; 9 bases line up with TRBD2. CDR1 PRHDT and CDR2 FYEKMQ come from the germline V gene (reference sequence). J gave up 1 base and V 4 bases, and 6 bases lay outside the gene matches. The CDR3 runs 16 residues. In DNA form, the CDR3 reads TGTGCCAGCAGCTCTAATAGCGGGGGCGGCACAGATACGCAGTATTTT. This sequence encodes CASSSNSGGGTDTQYF.

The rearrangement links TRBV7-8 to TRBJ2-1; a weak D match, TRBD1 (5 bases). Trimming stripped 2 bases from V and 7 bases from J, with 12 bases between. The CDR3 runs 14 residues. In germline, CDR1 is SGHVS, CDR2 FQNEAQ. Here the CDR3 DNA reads TGTGCCAGCAGCTTAAATCCAGGGAAAAATGAGCAGTTCTTC. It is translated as CASSLNPGKNEQFF. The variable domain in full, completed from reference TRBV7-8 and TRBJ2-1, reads GAGVSQSPRYKVAKRGQDVALRCDPISGHVSLFWYQQALGQGPEFLTYFQNEAQLDKSGLPSDRFFAERPEGSVSTLKIQRTQQEDSAVYLCASSLNPGKNEQFFGPGTRLTVL.

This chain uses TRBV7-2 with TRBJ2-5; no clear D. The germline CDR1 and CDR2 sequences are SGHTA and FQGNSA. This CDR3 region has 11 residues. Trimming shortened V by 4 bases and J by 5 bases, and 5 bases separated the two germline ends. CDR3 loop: CASSSRETQYF. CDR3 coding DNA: TGTGCCAGCAGCTCGCGGGAGACCCAGTACTTC.